The subject of this entry is one T cell receptor beta chain. The target antigen is unknown. The data were taken from a study of radiotherapy plus CTLA-4 blockade in lung cancer. About the research overall: For 18% of patients, objective responses occurred, and around 31% had disease control.

The CDR3 loop spans 15 amino acids. The V gene end was trimmed by 5 bases and the J gene end by 7 bases; junction bases not matched to a gene: 11. CDR1 and CDR2 (germline): SGHVS, FQNEAQ. Study conclusions and caveats: Clones derived from tumor TCRs expanded in blood after radiotherapy plus ipilimumab. Best predicting response, reportedly, were early blood T cell clone dynamics, with interferon-beta.

Enrolled patients, whose metastatic non-small-cell lung cancer was chemo-refractory, received focal radiation plus CTLA-4 blockade with ipilimumab. Data came from immunoSEQ multiplex PCR; TCRdb stores just in-frame clones and leaves some out. Among approximately 50,000 clones listed, 73% were seen once. The sequencing used peripheral blood, collected from a patient treated with radiotherapy plus ipilimumab. V gene TRBV7-8 combines with J gene TRBJ2-5, with TRBD2 identical over 9 bases. This clonotype was sampled from a human donor with non-small cell lung cancer who had a complete response to radiotherapy plus ipilimumab. The CDR3 spells CASSRNSGGAWTQYF. The DNA of the CDR3 is TGTGCCAGCAGCAGAAATAGCGGGGGTGCTTGGACCCAGTACTTC.